These 31 T cell receptor beta chains share one sample of origin, sequenced in a study of T cell repertoires in cytomegalovirus infection. These TCRs are of unknown antigen specificity. From the reads, TCRdb called clonotypes with MiXCR, one entry per CDR3 protein. The data show roughly 920,000 distinct CDR3 sequences, roughly 31% seen once. Sequencing used cultured CD8+ T cells from PBMCs, obtained from culture after CMV antigen stimulation. These receptors came from a human donor in good health (CMV status not recorded). Some clones in this sample may be carry-over from other donors' samples.

The V gene is TRBV6-2 or TRBV6-3, the J gene TRBJ2-1; 7 bases map to TRBD2. The CDR3 length is 15 residues. The V and J ends lost 6 bases and 4 bases, in that order; junction bases with no gene match: 9. Germline assignment: CDR1 MNHEY and CDR2 SVGEGT. The CDR3 nucleotides read TGTGCCAGCAGAGAAACGGGGGGAGGGTACAATGAGCAGTTCTTC. Protein: CASRETGGGYNEQFF.

V is TRBV25-1 and J is TRBJ1-6; D remains unclear. V was trimmed by 6 bases and J by 14 bases, leaving 23 bases between them. CDR1 MGHDK and CDR2 SYGVNS come from the germline V gene. The CDR3 has 15 residues. CDR3 nucleotide sequence: TGTGCCAGCAGCGAACCGGGCTCCGGAAGAAAGGCCCTCCACTTT. This sequence encodes CASSEPGSGRKALHF.

This clonotype was detected only a few times. This sequence joins TRBV6-5 and TRBJ2-2; D possibly corresponds to TRBD1 (6 bases). V was pared by 0 bases and J by 5 bases, with 13 bases between. The germline CDR1 and CDR2 sequences are MNHEY and SVGAGI. The CDR3 is 16 amino acids. The CDR3 bases are TGTGCCAGCAGTTACTCGACGGACAGTAATACCGGGGAGCTGTTTTTT. Amino acid sequence: CASSYSTDSNTGELFF.

This clonotype was counted between two and nine times. The rearrangement joins TRBV2 to TRBJ1-1; 7 bases line up with TRBD1. The CDR3 extends over 14 amino acids. Germline trimming cut 6 bases from V and 1 base from J; bases unmatched to any gene: 5. The germline CDR1 and CDR2 sequences are SNHLY and FYNNEI. The CDR3 loop reads CASSTGATNTEAFF. The CDR3 DNA reads TGTGCCAGCAGCACAGGGGCGACGAACACTGAAGCTTTCTTT.

This chain links TRBV5-1 with TRBJ1-1; TRBD1 is a possible D gene (5 bases). Germline values: CDR1 SGHRS, CDR2 YFSETQ. The CDR3 has 12 residues. V was shortened by 0 bases and J by 11 bases, with 11 bases between the two germline ends. CDR3 nucleotides: TGCGCCAGCAGCTTGGGTGGACACGAGGCTTTCTTT. It yields the protein CASSLGGHEAFF.

This clonotype was seen more than once but under ten times. The rearrangement joins TRBV27 to TRBJ1-1, with a tentative D call TRBD1 (5 bases). The V gene lost 4 bases and the J gene lost 4 bases, with 16 bases spanning the gap. The CDR3 length is 15 residues. The V gene's germline CDR1 is MNHEY and CDR2 SMNVEV (reference sequence). DNA of the CDR3: TGTGCCAGCAGTTATTCCCAGGGATATCGCACTGAAGCTTTCTTT. Protein product: CASSYSQGYRTEAFF.

The chain links TRBV28 to TRBJ1-6; TRBD1 aligns across 12 bases. In germline, CDR1 is MDHEN, CDR2 SYDVKM. This CDR3 has 17 amino acids. V lost 3 bases and J lost 10; bases outside the gene matches: 10. The CDR3 region is CASSFTRDRGLLSPLHF. In nucleotides, the CDR3 is TGTGCCAGCAGTTTTACCCGGGACAGGGGGCTTTTGTCACCCCTCCACTTT.

This clonotype was seen only a few times. The V and J genes are TRBV14 and TRBJ2-3; TRBD2 might be the D (5 bases). This CDR3 region has 17 residues. V was clipped by 0 bases and J by 0 bases, with 13 bases between them. Germline CDR1 reads SGHDN; CDR2 reads FVKESK. The CDR3 loop reads CASSQDLEGRSTDTQYF. The CDR3 region has the DNA TGTGCCAGCAGCCAAGATCTCGAGGGCCGGAGCACAGATACGCAGTATTTT.

The J gene is TRBJ2-5, the V gene TRBV7-6, with 8 bases that match TRBD1. In germline, CDR1 is SGHVS, CDR2 FNYEAQ. The CDR3 totals 15 residues. The V gene end was trimmed by 2 bases and the J gene end by 3 bases; junction bases not matched to a gene: 5. The CDR3 reads CASSLRQGAEETQYF. The CDR3 DNA is TGTGCCAGCAGCTTAAGGCAGGGGGCAGAAGAGACCCAGTACTTC.

This sequence joins TRBV27 and TRBJ1-6; TRBD1 is a possible D gene (6 bases). Germline V gives CDR1 MNHEY, CDR2 SMNVEV (reference sequence). The CDR3 is 16 residues long. Trimming pared 5 bases from V and 4 bases from J, leaving 15 bases between. The CDR3 here is CASSRDTRQYNSPLHF. CDR3 coding DNA: TGTGCCAGCAGTAGGGACACCAGACAATATAATTCACCCCTCCACTTT.

The V call is TRBV7-6, the J call TRBJ2-1, with D maybe TRBD1 (5 bases). Trimming left V 5 bases short and J 6 bases short, with 17 bases between. This CDR3 has 15 amino acids. Germline values: CDR1 SGHVS, CDR2 FNYEAQ. The CDR3 region is CASSHASQGGNEQFF. DNA of the CDR3: TGTGCCAGCAGCCATGCAAGTCAGGGTGGCAATGAGCAGTTCTTC.

This clonotype was picked up a small number of times. V is TRBV11-3 and J is TRBJ2-5, with D hard to call. This CDR3 is built from 14 residues. V was pared by 0 bases and J by 2 bases, with 7 bases between. Germline V lookup: CDR1 SGHNT, CDR2 YENEEA. The DNA of the CDR3 is TGTGCCAGCAGCTTAGAGGCCAGTCAAGAGACCCAGTACTTC. This codes for CASSLEASQETQYF.

For the CDR3, the DNA is TGTGCCAGCAGCGGGACTAGCGGGGGGATCCACAATGAGCAGTTCTTC. Translating gives CASSGTSGGIHNEQFF. The V call is TRBV7-6, the J call TRBJ2-1; 15 bases agree with TRBD2. CDR3 length: 16 residues. CDR1 is SGHVS, CDR2 FNYEAQ, per germline. Trimming removed 5 bases from V and 5 bases from J; junction bases left unmatched: 4.

The chain is built from TRBV5-1 and TRBJ1-3; no firm D call. The CDR3 consists of 13 residues. The germline V gene has CDR1 SGHRS and CDR2 YFSETQ. V lost 8 bases, J lost 1 base, and 10 bases lay in between. The CDR3 protein is CASQEGSGNTIYF. The CDR3 nucleotides read TGCGCCAGTCAGGAGGGTTCTGGAAACACCATATATTTT.

This chain uses TRBV14 with TRBJ2-7, with D uncertain. Germline values: CDR1 SGHDN, CDR2 FVKESK. The CDR3 extends over 14 amino acids. Trimming left V 0 bases short and J 0 bases short, with 6 bases between. CDR3 protein: CASSQEASSYEQYF. CDR3 DNA sequence: TGTGCCAGCAGCCAAGAGGCCAGCTCCTACGAGCAGTACTTC.

This chain joins TRBV4-2 and TRBJ1-2, with D unclear. V was trimmed by 0 bases and J by 4 bases, leaving 6 bases between them. The CDR3 consists of 13 residues. Per the germline V gene, CDR1 is LGHNA and CDR2 is YNFKEQ. The chain's CDR3 is CASSQDEAYGYTF. CDR3 nucleotides: TGTGCCAGCAGCCAAGATGAGGCCTATGGCTACACCTTC.

This clonotype showed up many times. This chain joins TRBV7-6 and TRBJ2-1, with 8 bases identical to TRBD2. V lost 1 base to trimming and J lost 1 base; unmatched junction nucleotides: 3. Germline CDR1 is SGHVS and CDR2 is FNYEAQ. The length of the CDR3 is 16 residues. For the CDR3, the DNA is TGTGCCAGCAGCTTAGAAGCGGGGGTGTCCTACAATGAGCAGTTCTTC. The encoded protein is CASSLEAGVSYNEQFF. Supplemented by reference TRBV7-6 and TRBJ2-1, the full variable domain reads GAGVSQSPRYKVTKRGQDVALRCDPISGHVSLYWYRQALGQGPEFLTYFNYEAQQDKSGLPNDRFSAERPEGSISTLTIQRTEQRDSAMYRCASSLEAGVSYNEQFFGPGTRLTVL.

This clonotype was recorded a few times. J is TRBJ2-5 and V is TRBV28; TRBD1 or TRBD2 may be the D gene (5 bases each). Germline V lookup: CDR1 MDHEN, CDR2 SYDVKM. Trimming shortened V by 4 bases and J by 2 bases, and 8 bases separated the two germline ends. This CDR3 has 13 amino acids. CDR3 sequence reads: CASSWGRQETQYF. CDR3 nucleotide sequence: TGTGCCAGCAGTTGGGGGAGACAAGAGACCCAGTACTTC.

This clonotype has more than one count but fewer than ten. The chain recombines TRBV6-6 with TRBJ1-5; 11 nucleotides agree with TRBD1. V trimming: 10 bases; J trimming: 7 bases; junction bases outside the gene matches: 6. Looked up from germline, CDR1 is MNHNY and CDR2 is SVGAGI (reference sequence). This CDR3 is built from 13 residues. The CDR3 protein is CAIRTGGVQPQHF. Here the CDR3 DNA reads TGTGCCATTAGGACAGGGGGCGTGCAGCCCCAGCATTTT.

This clonotype was picked up a small number of times. The V call is TRBV2, the J call TRBJ2-7; no reliable D call. Germline CDR1 reads SNHLY; CDR2 reads FYNNEI. V lost 2 bases and J 5 bases, leaving 7 bases between the germline ends. The CDR3 is made up of 12 amino acids. The CDR3 DNA sequence: TGTGCCAGCAGTGAACGGGTCGACGAGCAGTACTTC. Translating gives CASSERVDEQYF. Based on the CDR3 plus reference TRBV2 and TRBJ2-7, the full variable domain is EPEVTQTPSHQVTQMGQEVILRCVPISNHLYFYWYRQILGQKVEFLVSFYNNEISEKSEIFDDQFSVERPDGSNFTLKIRSTKLEDSAMYFCASSERVDEQYFGPGTRLTVT.

There are a few counts of this clonotype. CDR3 loop: CASRGRGAGPTDTQYF. The CDR3 coding sequence is TGTGCCAGTAGAGGAAGGGGTGCGGGGCCCACAGATACGCAGTATTTT. The chain carries TRBV19 and TRBJ2-3; TRBD2 might be the D (6 bases). The length of the CDR3 is 16 residues. Trimming took off 6 bases at V and 2 bases at J, with 18 bases between the two ends. The germline V gene has CDR1 LNHDA and CDR2 SQIVND (reference sequence).

As DNA, the CDR3 is TGTGCCAGCAGCGCAATGGGCACAGGGTCTAACTATGGCTACACCTTC. Protein sequence: CASSAMGTGSNYGYTF. This chain uses TRBV7-4 with TRBJ1-2, with TRBD1 as a possible D gene (6 bases). Deletions cut 5 bases from V and 0 bases from J, with 16 bases between. This CDR3 has 16 residues. Germline CDR1 SGHVT, CDR2 SQSDAQ.

This clonotype occurred many times. This rearrangement joins TRBV7-8 to TRBJ2-3, with a possible D match to TRBD2 (6 bases). Germline values: CDR1 SGHVS, CDR2 FQNEAQ. The CDR3 extends over 16 amino acids. V lost 3 bases and J 1 base, leaving 14 bases between the germline ends. The CDR3 region has the DNA TGTGCCAGCAGCTTTAAACCAGCGGGCGGCACAGATACGCAGTATTTT. It encodes CASSFKPAGGTDTQYF.

This clonotype has a handful of counts. The V call is TRBV5-8, the J call TRBJ1-1, with 9 bases aligning to TRBD1. With V trimmed by 3 bases and J by 7 bases, 13 bases remained unmatched. The CDR3 totals 16 residues. Germline CDR1 and CDR2: SGHTS and YDEGEE. For the CDR3, the DNA is TGTGCCAGCAGCTACCACAGGGGGCAGCTCGTGATTGAAGCTTTCTTT. Its protein is CASSYHRGQLVIEAFF.

The rearrangement links TRBV4-3 to TRBJ2-3; D tentatively fits TRBD1 or TRBD2 (7 bases each). CDR3 length equals 18 residues. Germline loops: CDR1 LGHNA, CDR2 YSLEER. The V end lost 2 bases, the J end lost 2 bases, and 20 bases lay between the germline ends. The CDR3 region is CASSQYRGGVRATDTQYF. The CDR3 DNA follows: TGCGCCAGCAGCCAATACAGGGGAGGGGTCCGCGCCACAGATACGCAGTATTTT.

This clonotype has ten or more counts. The chain combines TRBV7-9 with TRBJ2-7; 7 bases map to TRBD1. The CDR3 consists of 14 residues. V was pared by 6 bases and J by 5 bases, with 10 bases of the junction left unmatched. Germline values: CDR1 SEHNR, CDR2 FQNEAQ (reference sequence). The CDR3 nucleotides read TGTGCCAGCAGGCCTAAGACAGGGTTCAACGAGCAGTACTTC. Residues: CASRPKTGFNEQYF.

CDR3 amino acids: CSVGGTGDRNTEAFF. CDR3 in DNA: TGCAGCGTGGGCGGGACAGGGGATAGGAACACTGAAGCTTTCTTT. V usage is TRBV29-1 and J usage is TRBJ1-1, with 10 bases identical to TRBD1. The CDR3 has 15 amino acids. In germline, CDR1 is SQVTM, CDR2 ANQGSEA. The V and J ends lost 6 bases and 1 base, in that order; junction bases with no gene match: 8.

This chain links TRBV9 with TRBJ1-1; perhaps TRBD1 as D (6 bases). V was pared by 3 bases and J by 6 bases, with 12 bases between. Germline V CDR1 and CDR2: SGDLS, YYNGEE. There are 13 residues in the CDR3. The chain's CDR3 is CASSAGGQPEAFF. The CDR3 coding sequence is TGTGCCAGCAGCGCCGGCGGACAGCCTGAAGCTTTCTTT.

This clonotype was recorded many times. One end of the junction varies from germline; a read error may be responsible. The chain has TRBV7-7 and TRBJ2-7, with TRBD1 as a possible D gene (5 bases). The CDR3 has 13 residues. CDR1 is SSHAT and CDR2 is FNYEAQ in the germline V gene (reference sequence). The CDR3 sequence is CASSFRQGYEQYF. CDR3 nucleotide sequence: TGTGCTAGCAGCTTCCGGCAGGGCTACGAGCAGTACTTC.

The rearrangement links TRBV7-6 to TRBJ2-7; perhaps TRBD1 as D (6 bases). The CDR3 is made up of 13 amino acids. Trimming cost V 1 base and J 5 bases, with 9 bases left between them. CDR1 and CDR2 (germline): SGHVS, FNYEAQ. CDR3 sequence reads: CASSLGGLDEQYV. The DNA for the CDR3 is TGTGCCAGCAGCTTAGGGGGGCTGGACGAGCAGTACGTC.

This clonotype has just one count. This may come from a read error, since a much larger clone is one base off. This chain links TRBV7-2 with TRBJ1-1; D gene unclear. CDR1 is SGHTA, CDR2 FQGNSA, per germline. CDR3 length: 12 amino acids. V lost 2 bases, J lost 7 bases, and 8 bases lay in between. The CDR3 bases are TGTGCCAGCAGCTTATCACCGGTTGAAGCTTTCTTT. It encodes CASSLSPVEAFF.